The next 31 T cell receptor beta chains were all read from a single sample in a study of cytomegalovirus exposure and HLA in healthy donors. 13 Jbeta primers and 60 Vbeta primers were used for the PCR. Libraries were prepared by immunoSEQ multiplex PCR; TCRdb keeps only in-frame clonotypes and omits some of them. The table lists about 150,000 clones, 70% to 90% of them singletons, with about 4.9% in the top ten. The sequenced sample was PBMCs. Source of these receptors: a girl aged 5-17 years in good health and CMV-seropositive.

The J gene is TRBJ2-2, the V gene TRBV18; 11 bases line up with TRBD2. V shed 6 bases, J shed 3 bases, and the junction held 6 bases outside the gene matches. Germline assignment: CDR1 KGHSH and CDR2 LQKENI. This CDR3 has 16 amino acids. This CDR3 is CASSPTSGDYTGELFF. DNA of the CDR3: TGTGCCAGCTCTCCGACTAGCGGGGACTACACCGGGGAGCTGTTTTTT.

The chain combines TRBV7-3 with TRBJ2-7; no firm D call. Per germline, CDR1 SGHTA and CDR2 FQGTGA. The CDR3 length is 14 residues. V gave up 5 bases and J gave up 0 bases, with 11 bases separating them. The CDR3 DNA reads as TGTGCCAGCAGCCTTGGCGGTTACTCCTACGAGCAGTACTTC. Residues: CASSLGGYSYEQYF.

As to this clone: At the DNA level, this CDR3 is encoded by other sequences in the same sample as well. The V gene is TRBV7-9, the J gene TRBJ1-2; weak D call: TRBD1 (5 bases). Between the trimmed V and J ends, which lost 1 base and 8 bases, there was a span of 11 bases. Germline CDR1 and CDR2: SEHNR and FQNEAQ (reference sequence). This CDR3 has 13 residues. CDR3 residues: CASSLGQGGGYTF. CDR3 sequence (DNA): TGTGCCAGCAGCTTAGGGCAGGGCGGCGGCTACACCTTC. Using reference TRBV7-9 and TRBJ1-2 for the parts outside the CDR3, the full variable domain is DTGVSQNPRHKITKRGQNVTFRCDPISEHNRLYWYRQTLGQGPEFLTYFQNEAQLEKSRLLSDRFSAERPKGSFSTLEIQRTEQGDSAMYLCASSLGQGGGYTFGSGTRLTVV.

This sequence joins TRBV4-1 and TRBJ1-1, with D possibly being TRBD1 (5 bases). The CDR3 runs to 14 residues. V was pared by 4 bases and J by 1 base, with 10 bases between. The germline gives CDR1 MGHRA, CDR2 YSYEKL. The CDR3 region has the DNA TGCGCCAGCAGCCGGGGACTTTGGAACACTGAAGCTTTCTTT. Translation gives CASSRGLWNTEAFF.

This clone was seen a single time. The V call is TRBV15, the J call TRBJ2-7, with a weak D call TRBD2 (5 bases). This CDR3 comprises 17 residues. Germline V gene data show CDR1 as LNHNV and CDR2 as YYDKDF (reference sequence). V was shortened by 0 bases and J by 0 bases, with 15 bases between the two germline ends. CDR3 sequence: CATSRDRGSRTSYEQYF. CDR3 coding DNA: TGTGCCACCAGCAGAGACCGTGGGAGCAGGACCTCCTACGAGCAGTACTTC.

The rearrangement uses TRBV13 and TRBJ2-7; D unresolved. Deletions cut 0 bases from V and 7 bases from J, with 10 bases between. The CDR3 is made up of 13 amino acids. CDR1 and CDR2 from the germline V gene are PRHDT and FYEKMQ (reference sequence). The CDR3 is CASSLGARGEQYF. The CDR3 nucleotides are TGTGCCAGCAGCTTAGGGGCGAGAGGAGAGCAGTACTTC.

This sequence joins TRBV28 and TRBJ2-5, with 8 positions matching TRBD2. The CDR3 sequence is 15 residues long. CDR1 and CDR2 (germline): MDHEN, SYDVKM. Germline trimming cut 2 bases from V and 4 bases from J; bases unmatched to any gene: 6. CDR3 nucleotide sequence: TGTGCCAGCAGTTTAATTAGGCGGGGGGTAGAGACCCAGTACTTC. Translation gives CASSLIRRGVETQYF.

CDR3 bases: TGTGCCAGCAGTGAAGCGGGACAGCTAAATCAGCCCCAGCATTTT. This sequence encodes CASSEAGQLNQPQHF. This chain joins TRBV6-1 and TRBJ1-5, with 7 positions matching TRBD1. J was trimmed by 4 bases and V by 0 bases; bases with no gene match: 3. The germline V gene has CDR1 MNHNS and CDR2 SASEGT. This CDR3 region has 15 residues.

This clone came up a few times. The chain employs TRBV6-1 and TRBJ2-7, with D perhaps TRBD1 (6 bases). The CDR3 sequence is 15 residues long. Germline CDR1 reads MNHNS; CDR2 reads SASEGT. Trimming pared 3 bases from V and 1 base from J, leaving 13 bases between. The CDR3 DNA is TGTGCCAGCAGTGAGGTGACAGGCCCATCCTACGAGCAGTACTTC. This gives the protein CASSEVTGPSYEQYF.

The rearrangement joins TRBV7-2 to TRBJ1-2, with a possible D match to TRBD1 (6 bases). The CDR3 sequence is 15 residues long. V lost 5 bases and J 3 bases, leaving 16 bases between the germline ends. Germline CDR1 reads SGHTA; CDR2 reads FQGNSA. The CDR3 sequence: CASSTPSRGYYGYTF. The CDR3 region has the DNA TGTGCCAGCAGCACCCCCTCCAGGGGATACTATGGCTACACCTTC.

This chain joins TRBV7-9 and TRBJ2-1; the D gene is possibly TRBD2 (5 bases). In germline, CDR1 is SEHNR, CDR2 FQNEAQ (reference sequence). CDR3 length: 13 amino acids. V was trimmed by 5 bases and J by 3 bases, leaving 8 bases between them. The DNA for the CDR3 is TGTGCCAGCAGCAGTACTAGCTACAATGAGCAGTTCTTC. Its protein product is CASSSTSYNEQFF. Full variable domain (rest looked up from reference TRBV7-9 and TRBJ2-1): DTGVSQNPRHKITKRGQNVTFRCDPISEHNRLYWYRQTLGQGPEFLTYFQNEAQLEKSRLLSDRFSAERPKGSFSTLEIQRTEQGDSAMYLCASSSTSYNEQFFGPGTRLTVL.

The chain employs TRBV29-1 and TRBJ1-2; 9 positions agree with TRBD1. This CDR3 is 17 amino acids long. Germline CDR1 SQVTM, CDR2 ANQGSEA. V was pared by 8 bases and J by 0 bases, with 16 bases of the junction left unmatched. The CDR3 protein is CSTTSWTGARANYGYTF. Written as DNA, the CDR3 is TGCAGCACCACCTCTTGGACAGGGGCGAGGGCTAACTATGGCTACACCTTC.

The CDR3, as DNA: TGTGCCAGCAGCTTAGGTGCGGGTTATGTCTATGGCTACACCTTC. Translated, it gives CASSLGAGYVYGYTF. The J gene is TRBJ1-2, the V gene TRBV7-6; D uncertain. Germline CDR1 reads SGHVS; CDR2 reads FNYEAQ. Between the trimmed V and J ends, which lost 1 base and 4 bases, there was a span of 13 bases. This CDR3 is 15 amino acids long.

The rearrangement uses TRBV18 and TRBJ2-7; D remains ambiguous. CDR1 KGHSH and CDR2 LQKENI come from the germline V gene. CDR3 length: 12 residues. Between the trimmed V and J ends, which lost 3 bases and 2 bases, there was a span of 5 bases. The CDR3 spells CASSPVPYEQYF. The CDR3 region has the DNA TGTGCCAGCTCACCCGTCCCCTACGAGCAGTACTTC.

The gene calls are TRBV27 and TRBJ2-3; tentatively, D is TRBD1 (5 bases). There are 14 residues in the CDR3. CDR1 is MNHEY and CDR2 is SMNVEV in the germline V gene (reference sequence). V lost 1 base, J lost 3 bases, and 8 bases lay in between. CDR3 protein: CASSLLGLTDTQYF. The DNA for the CDR3 is TGTGCCAGCAGTTTATTGGGGCTAACAGATACGCAGTATTTT.

The CDR3 protein is CAWMGTGGDEQFF. The CDR3 region has the DNA TGTGCCTGGATGGGTACGGGAGGAGATGAGCAGTTCTTC. The gene calls are TRBV30 and TRBJ2-1; 7 bases map to TRBD2. The CDR3 has 13 amino acids. V shed 4 bases and J 8 bases; nucleotides not matched to a gene: 8. Per germline, CDR1 GTSNPN and CDR2 SVGIG (reference sequence).

This rearrangement joins TRBV9 to TRBJ2-1; 8 bases are a match to TRBD1. The CDR3 consists of 15 residues. The V segment lost 3 bases and the J segment 1 base; nucleotides outside the gene matches: 3. CDR1 is SGDLS, CDR2 YYNGEE, per germline. CDR3 sequence (DNA): TGTGCCAGCAGCGAGAACAGGGGGTCCTACAATGAGCAGTTCTTC. Translation gives CASSENRGSYNEQFF. Based on the CDR3 plus reference TRBV9 and TRBJ2-1, the full variable domain is DSGVTQTPKHLITATGQRVTLRCSPRSGDLSVYWYQQSLDQGLQFLIQYYNGEERAKGNILERFSAQQFPDLHSELNLSSLELGDSALYFCASSENRGSYNEQFFGPGTRLTVL.

The rearrangement links TRBV6-1 to TRBJ1-1; D gene uncertain. The V gene's germline CDR1 is MNHNS and CDR2 SASEGT. V was shortened by 6 bases and J by 2 bases, with 10 bases between the two germline ends. CDR3 size: 13 residues. The CDR3: CASRQNPNTEAFF. CDR3 nucleotide sequence: TGTGCCAGCAGACAAAACCCAAACACTGAAGCTTTCTTT.

The chain is built from TRBV18 and TRBJ2-3, with 11 bases identical to TRBD2. Germline V gives CDR1 KGHSH, CDR2 LQKENI. Trimming removed 3 bases from V and 4 bases from J; junction bases left unmatched: 6. CDR3 length equals 16 residues. CDR3 in amino acids: CASSPYLSGGADTQYF. The CDR3 nucleotides are TGTGCCAGCTCACCCTACCTTAGCGGGGGGGCAGATACGCAGTATTTT. Variable domain in full (rest from reference TRBV18 and TRBJ2-3): NAGVMQNPRHLVRRRGQEARLRCSPMKGHSHVYWYRQLPEEGLKFMVYLQKENIIDESGMPKERFSAEFPKEGPSILRIQQVVRGDSAAYFCASSPYLSGGADTQYFGPGTRLTVL.

The rearrangement uses TRBV7-3 and TRBJ2-5; D unresolved. This CDR3 has 15 amino acids. Germline values: CDR1 SGHTA, CDR2 FQGTGA. The V end lost 0 bases, the J end lost 5 bases, and 13 bases lay between the germline ends. The CDR3 loop reads CASSLTGTVRETQYF. The DNA of the CDR3 is TGTGCCAGCAGCTTAACAGGAACAGTTAGGGAGACCCAGTACTTC.

The V gene is TRBV5-6, the J gene TRBJ1-2, with D unresolved. Per the germline V gene, CDR1 is SGHDT and CDR2 is YYEEEE. The V gene lost 0 bases and the J gene lost 2 bases, with 20 bases spanning the gap. CDR3 length: 18 amino acids. CDR3 nucleotides: TGTGCCAGCAGCTTGGGCGGCTGGAGGCCTATAAGGAACTATGGCTACACCTTC. Protein: CASSLGGWRPIRNYGYTF.

This sequence joins TRBV9 and TRBJ1-6; D may be TRBD1 (5 bases). From germline, CDR1 is SGDLS and CDR2 YYNGEE. V shed 1 base and J shed 8 bases, with 10 bases lying between them. The CDR3 extends over 14 amino acids. The chain's CDR3 is CASSVSGSHSPLHF. The CDR3 DNA reads as TGTGCCAGCAGCGTATCAGGGTCCCATTCACCCCTCCACTTT.

This chain uses TRBV18 with TRBJ2-1; no clear D. Germline CDR1 is KGHSH and CDR2 is LQKENI. Trimming stripped 5 bases from V and 7 bases from J, with 9 bases between. CDR3 length: 12 amino acids. CDR3 DNA: TGTGCCAGCTCATCTGACTTGAATGAGCAGTTCTTC. Its translation is CASSSDLNEQFF.

This rearrangement joins TRBV7-2 to TRBJ2-3; tentative D call: TRBD2 (7 bases). The V end was cut by 1 base, the J end by 0 bases, with 11 bases between. CDR3 length equals 16 residues. CDR1 and CDR2 from the germline V gene are SGHTA and FQGNSA. Here the CDR3 reads CASSLGGGASTDTQYF. The CDR3, as DNA: TGTGCCAGCAGCTTAGGAGGGGGGGCAAGCACAGATACGCAGTATTTT. The full variable domain, with the rest looked up from reference TRBV7-2 and TRBJ2-3, is GAGVSQSPSNKVTEKGKDVELRCDPISGHTALYWYRQSLGQGLEFLIYFQGNSAPDKSGLPSDRFSAERTGGSVSTLTIQRTQQEDSAVYLCASSLGGGASTDTQYFGPGTRLTVL.

The genes are TRBV6-5 and TRBJ2-7; TRBD2 matches at 11 bases. The CDR3 runs to 14 residues. Germline values: CDR1 MNHEY, CDR2 SVGAGI. V gave up 6 bases and J gave up 5 bases; unmatched junction bases: 6. DNA of the CDR3: TGTGCCAGCAGACGTCTAGCGGGGGGCAACGAGCAGTACTTC. This encodes CASRRLAGGNEQYF.

The chain combines TRBV13 with TRBJ1-1; D gene uncertain. V lost 8 bases to trimming and J lost 0 bases, with 10 bases between them. There are 13 residues in the CDR3. Germline V gene data show CDR1 as PRHDT and CDR2 as FYEKMQ (reference sequence). CDR3 region: CASSPGLNTEAFF. CDR3 in DNA: TGTGCCAGCTCTCCGGGGTTGAACACTGAAGCTTTCTTT.

The V gene is TRBV10-3, the J gene TRBJ2-3; TRBD2 aligns across 8 bases. This CDR3 has 14 amino acids. The germline V gene has CDR1 ENHRY and CDR2 SYGVKD. Unmatched junction bases numbered 4, after V lost 6 bases and J lost 2 bases. The CDR3 nucleotides read TGTGCCATCAGGCGGGGGGCAAACACAGATACGCAGTATTTT. This sequence encodes CAIRRGANTDTQYF.

The J gene is TRBJ2-2, the V gene TRBV30, with D perhaps matching TRBD1 (6 bases). V was pared by 1 base and J by 5 bases, with 8 bases between. The CDR3 is 13 amino acids. Germline V lookup: CDR1 GTSNPN, CDR2 SVGIG (reference sequence). The CDR3, as DNA: TGTGCCTGGAGTGAACAGGGTACCGGGGAGCTGTTTTTT. The encoded protein is CAWSEQGTGELFF.

The chain couples TRBV9 to TRBJ1-2; 11 nucleotides match TRBD1. The length of the CDR3 is 15 residues. The germline CDR1 and CDR2 sequences are SGDLS and YYNGEE. Unmatched junction bases numbered 14, after V lost 4 bases and J lost 12 bases. The CDR3 loop reads CASSLSGGTGGFNTF. As DNA, the CDR3 is TGTGCCAGCAGCCTCAGTGGGGGGACAGGGGGATTTAACACCTTC.

V and J are TRBV11-3 and TRBJ1-1, with no clear D. The CDR3 extends over 13 amino acids. The germline gives CDR1 SGHNT, CDR2 YENEEA. The V and J ends lost 4 bases and 5 bases respectively, with 11 bases between them. CDR3 residues: CASSYSFGTEAFF. DNA of the CDR3: TGTGCCAGCAGCTATTCATTCGGTACTGAAGCTTTCTTT.

This chain connects TRBV28 to TRBJ1-6; no clear D. Between the trimmed V and J ends, which lost 2 bases and 7 bases, there was a span of 9 bases. Germline V gives CDR1 MDHEN, CDR2 SYDVKM. The CDR3 is 14 residues long. The CDR3 region is CASSLESANSPLHF. The CDR3 DNA reads as TGTGCCAGCAGTTTAGAATCAGCGAATTCACCCCTCCACTTT.